This is a list of T cell receptor beta chains from one sample in a study of Ad26.COV2.S vaccination and SARS-CoV-2 variants. Method: immunoSEQ multiplex PCR; TCRdb's copy keeps in-frame clones and lacks some. The repertoire includes about 680,000 clones, approximately 88% of them detected once, and nearly 1.5% sits in the top ten. The specimen was peripheral blood, collected in a trial of Ad26.COV2.S vaccine versus placebo. The receptors originated from a person between 18 and 65 years old who received the Ad26.COV2.S COVID-19 vaccine or a placebo. CDR3s include the opening cysteine and the closing phenylalanine or tryptophan. A D gene is named only where the DNA matches it firmly. Some rows have no size entry. The others give once, few or many, or a class for an expanded clone.

CDR3nt: TGTGCCAGCAGCCAACTAGCGGGGGGGAATTCCCCTAGCACAGATACGCAGTATTTT
CDR3aa: CASSQLAGGNSPSTDTQYF
abundance: .
j_gene: TRBJ2-3
d_gene: TRBD2
v_gene: TRBV3-1/TRBV3-2

CDR3nt: TGTGCCAGCAGCTTAGACACGGGTTTCTACGAGCAGTACTTC
CDR3aa: CASSLDTGFYEQYF
abundance: .
j_gene: TRBJ2-7
d_gene: .
v_gene: TRBV11-2

CDR3nt: TGTGCCAGCAGCCCCAGGGACAGAAAAAACACTGAAGCTTTCTTT
CDR3aa: CASSPRDRKNTEAFF
abundance: .
j_gene: TRBJ1-1
d_gene: TRBD1
v_gene: TRBV7-2

CDR3nt: TGTGCCAGCAGCCAAGAATTTTGGGCTAGCGGGAGTGTATGGGCGGACCAAGAGACCCAGTACTTC
CDR3aa: CASSQEFWASGSVWADQETQYF
abundance: .
j_gene: TRBJ2-5
d_gene: TRBD2
v_gene: TRBV3-1/TRBV3-2

CDR3nt: TGTGCCAGCAGACCCAACGACAGGTGGAGGACTGAAGCTTTCTTT
CDR3aa: CASRPNDRWRTEAFF
abundance: .
j_gene: TRBJ1-1
d_gene: .
v_gene: TRBV11-1

CDR3nt: TGTGCCAGCACCTCGGAAGGGACAGGGAGGCGAGAGCAGTACTTC
CDR3aa: CASTSEGTGRREQYF
abundance: once
j_gene: TRBJ2-7
d_gene: TRBD1
v_gene: TRBV28

CDR3nt: TGCAGCGTGGCCCCGGGACTAGCGGGAGGAGAGACCCAGTACTTC
CDR3aa: CSVAPGLAGGETQYF
abundance: .
j_gene: TRBJ2-5
d_gene: TRBD2
v_gene: TRBV29-1

CDR3nt: TGTGCCAGCAGCCTCACAAGGGTCCTGGGCACTGAAGCTTTCTTT
CDR3aa: CASSLTRVLGTEAFF
abundance: .
j_gene: TRBJ1-1
d_gene: .
v_gene: TRBV11-2

CDR3nt: TGTGCCAGCAGTTTGAGAACAGGGGTGGGAGATACGCAGTATTTT
CDR3aa: CASSLRTGVGDTQYF
abundance: once
j_gene: TRBJ2-3
d_gene: TRBD1
v_gene: TRBV27

CDR3nt: TGTGCCAGCTCCCAGGCCGGGACAGGGTCCTACGAGCAGTACTTC
CDR3aa: CASSQAGTGSYEQYF
abundance: .
j_gene: TRBJ2-7
d_gene: TRBD1
v_gene: TRBV18

CDR3nt: TGTGCCAGCAGGCCTCTAGCGGGGCACAATGAGCAGTTCTTC
CDR3aa: CASRPLAGHNEQFF
abundance: .
j_gene: TRBJ2-1
d_gene: TRBD2
v_gene: TRBV6-5

CDR3nt: TGTGCCAGCAGCTTCGACTACTCCTACGAGCAGTACTTC
CDR3aa: CASSFDYSYEQYF
abundance: .
j_gene: TRBJ2-7
d_gene: .
v_gene: TRBV11-2

CDR3nt: TGTGCCAGCAGTTATCTCCGACTGAGTCAAGACTACGAGCAGTACTTC
CDR3aa: CASSYLRLSQDYEQYF
abundance: .
j_gene: TRBJ2-7
d_gene: .
v_gene: TRBV6-2/TRBV6-3

CDR3nt: TGTGCCAGCAGTTTCAACCGGGACTACCCTTTCCCATACGAGCAGTACTTC
CDR3aa: CASSFNRDYPFPYEQYF
abundance: .
j_gene: TRBJ2-7
d_gene: TRBD2
v_gene: TRBV7-2

CDR3nt: TGTGCCAGCAGTTTATCGGAGGAGCATGAGCAGTTCTTC
CDR3aa: CASSLSEEHEQFF
abundance: .
j_gene: TRBJ2-1
d_gene: .
v_gene: TRBV27

CDR3nt: TGCAGCGTTGAGCCTAGCGGATACTACAATGAGCAGTTCTTC
CDR3aa: CSVEPSGYYNEQFF
abundance: .
j_gene: TRBJ2-1
d_gene: TRBD2
v_gene: TRBV29-1

CDR3nt: TGTGCCACCAGCAGAGATCTAAGGGAAGAGACCCAGTACTTC
CDR3aa: CATSRDLREETQYF
abundance: .
j_gene: TRBJ2-5
d_gene: .
v_gene: TRBV15

CDR3nt: TGTGCCAGCAGCTCGACAGGGGGCCCCTACGAGCAGTACTTC
CDR3aa: CASSSTGGPYEQYF
abundance: .
j_gene: TRBJ2-7
d_gene: TRBD1
v_gene: TRBV9

CDR3nt: TGTGCCAGCAGTGAGGACAGGGCACTTTACGAGCAGTACTTC
CDR3aa: CASSEDRALYEQYF
abundance: .
j_gene: TRBJ2-7
d_gene: TRBD1
v_gene: TRBV6-2/TRBV6-3

CDR3nt: TGTGCCTGGAGTGTAAAAGTCGAGACCCAGTACTTC
CDR3aa: CAWSVKVETQYF
abundance: .
j_gene: TRBJ2-5
d_gene: .
v_gene: TRBV30

CDR3nt: TGTGCCAGCAAGCCGGGACAGGGGGCCGGGGGCAATCAGCCCCAGCATTTT
CDR3aa: CASKPGQGAGGNQPQHF
abundance: .
j_gene: TRBJ1-5
d_gene: TRBD1
v_gene: TRBV2

CDR3nt: TGCGCCAGCAGCCAAGAAGACAGGGGGAATCAGCCCCAGCATTTT
CDR3aa: CASSQEDRGNQPQHF
abundance: .
j_gene: TRBJ1-5
d_gene: TRBD1
v_gene: TRBV4-3